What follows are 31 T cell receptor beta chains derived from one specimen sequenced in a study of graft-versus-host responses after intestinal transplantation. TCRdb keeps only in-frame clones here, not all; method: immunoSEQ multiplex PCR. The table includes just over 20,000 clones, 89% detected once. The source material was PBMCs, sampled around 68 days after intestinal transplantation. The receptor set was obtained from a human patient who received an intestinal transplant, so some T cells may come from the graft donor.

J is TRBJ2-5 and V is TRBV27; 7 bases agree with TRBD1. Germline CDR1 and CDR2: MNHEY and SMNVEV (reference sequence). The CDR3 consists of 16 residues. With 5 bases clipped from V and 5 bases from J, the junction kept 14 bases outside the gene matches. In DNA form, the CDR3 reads TGTGCCAGCAGTCCCAACAAGAGACAGGGTCCGGAGACCCAGTACTTC. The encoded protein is CASSPNKRQGPETQYF.

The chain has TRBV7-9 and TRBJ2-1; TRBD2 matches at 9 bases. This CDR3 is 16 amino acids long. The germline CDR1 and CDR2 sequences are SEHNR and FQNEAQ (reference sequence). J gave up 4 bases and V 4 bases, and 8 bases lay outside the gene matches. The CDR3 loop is CASSWGAGGLYNEQFF. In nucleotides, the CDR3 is TGTGCCAGCAGCTGGGGAGCGGGGGGACTTTACAATGAGCAGTTCTTC.

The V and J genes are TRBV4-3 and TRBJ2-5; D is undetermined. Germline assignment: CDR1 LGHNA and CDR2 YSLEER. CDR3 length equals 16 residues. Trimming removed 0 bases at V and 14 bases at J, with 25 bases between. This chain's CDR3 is CASSQEIGFTTSVTYF. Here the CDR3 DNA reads TGCGCCAGCAGCCAAGAAATCGGATTTACTACGAGCGTGACCTACTTC.

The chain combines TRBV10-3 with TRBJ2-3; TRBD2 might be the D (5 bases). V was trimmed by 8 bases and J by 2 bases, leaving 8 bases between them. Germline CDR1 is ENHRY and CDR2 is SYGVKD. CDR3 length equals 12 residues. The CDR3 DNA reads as TGTGCCATCGCCCTAGCCACAGATACGCAGTATTTT. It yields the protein CAIALATDTQYF.

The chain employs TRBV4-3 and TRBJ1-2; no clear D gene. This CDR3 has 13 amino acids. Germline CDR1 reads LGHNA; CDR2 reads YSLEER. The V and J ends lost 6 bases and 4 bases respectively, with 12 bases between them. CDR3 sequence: CASSSTDFYGYTF. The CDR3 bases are TGCGCCAGCAGTTCAACGGATTTCTATGGCTACACCTTC.

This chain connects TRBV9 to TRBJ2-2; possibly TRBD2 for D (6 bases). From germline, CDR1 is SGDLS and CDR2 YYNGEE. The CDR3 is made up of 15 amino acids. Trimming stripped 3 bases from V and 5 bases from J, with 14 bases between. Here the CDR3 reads CASSASGVRTGELFF. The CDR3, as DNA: TGTGCCAGCAGCGCGTCGGGGGTTCGAACCGGGGAGCTGTTTTTT.

DNA of the CDR3: TGTGCCAGCAGCACCGGACTGCTCTACGAGCAGTACTTC. This encodes CASSTGLLYEQYF. This rearrangement joins TRBV7-2 to TRBJ2-7; TRBD2 is a possible D gene (5 bases). This CDR3 has 13 amino acids. V gave up 5 bases and J gave up 3 bases, with 11 bases separating them. Germline V CDR1 and CDR2: SGHTA, FQGNSA.

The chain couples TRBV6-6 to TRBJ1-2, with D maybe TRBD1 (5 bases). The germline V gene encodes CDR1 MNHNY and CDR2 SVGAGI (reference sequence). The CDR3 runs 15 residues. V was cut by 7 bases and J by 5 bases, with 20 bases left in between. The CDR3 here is CASTPDLGLGYGYTF. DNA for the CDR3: TGTGCCAGCACTCCCGATCTGGGGCTTGGGTATGGCTACACCTTC.

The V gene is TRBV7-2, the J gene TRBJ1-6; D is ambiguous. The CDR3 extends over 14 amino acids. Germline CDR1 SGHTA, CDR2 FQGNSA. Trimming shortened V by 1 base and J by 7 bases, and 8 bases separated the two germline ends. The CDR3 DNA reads TGTGCCAGCAGCTTAGGGAATGCCAATTCACCCCTCCACTTT. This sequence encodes CASSLGNANSPLHF.

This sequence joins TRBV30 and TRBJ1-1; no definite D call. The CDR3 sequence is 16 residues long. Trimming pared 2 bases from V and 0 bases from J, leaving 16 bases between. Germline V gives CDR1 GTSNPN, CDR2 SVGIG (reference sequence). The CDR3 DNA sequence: TGTGCCTGGAGTTATAATCCGAGACACTTGAACACTGAAGCTTTCTTT. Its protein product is CAWSYNPRHLNTEAFF.

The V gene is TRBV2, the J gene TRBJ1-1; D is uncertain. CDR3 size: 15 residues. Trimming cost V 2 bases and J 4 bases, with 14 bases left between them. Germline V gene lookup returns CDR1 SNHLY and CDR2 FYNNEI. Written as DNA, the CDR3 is TGTGCCAGCAGTGAAAGGACTGACGAACGCACTGAAGCTTTCTTT. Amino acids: CASSERTDERTEAFF.

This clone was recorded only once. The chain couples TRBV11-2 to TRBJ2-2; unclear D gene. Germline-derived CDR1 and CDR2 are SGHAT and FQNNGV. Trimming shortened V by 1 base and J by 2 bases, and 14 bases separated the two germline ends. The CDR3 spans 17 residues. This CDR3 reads CASSLAWAGANTGELFF. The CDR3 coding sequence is TGTGCCAGCAGCTTAGCGTGGGCAGGCGCCAACACCGGGGAGCTGTTTTTT. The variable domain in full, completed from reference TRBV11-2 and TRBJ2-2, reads EAGVAQSPRYKIIEKRQSVAFWCNPISGHATLYWYQQILGQGPKLLIQFQNNGVVDDSQLPKDRFSAERLKGVDSTLKIQPAKLEDSAVYLCASSLAWAGANTGELFFGEGSRLTVL.

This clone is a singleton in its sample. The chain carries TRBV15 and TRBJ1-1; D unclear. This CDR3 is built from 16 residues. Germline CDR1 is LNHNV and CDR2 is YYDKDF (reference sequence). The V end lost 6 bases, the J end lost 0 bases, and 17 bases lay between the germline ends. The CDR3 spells CATRYVGLGMNTEAFF. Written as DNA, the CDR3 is TGTGCCACCAGATATGTTGGTCTCGGCATGAACACTGAAGCTTTCTTT. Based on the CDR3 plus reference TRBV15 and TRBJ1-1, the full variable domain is DAMVIQNPRYQVTQFGKPVTLSCSQTLNHNVMYWYQQKSSQAPKLLFHYYDKDFNNEADTPDNFQSRRPNTSFCFLDIRSPGLGDTAMYLCATRYVGLGMNTEAFFGQGTRLTVV.

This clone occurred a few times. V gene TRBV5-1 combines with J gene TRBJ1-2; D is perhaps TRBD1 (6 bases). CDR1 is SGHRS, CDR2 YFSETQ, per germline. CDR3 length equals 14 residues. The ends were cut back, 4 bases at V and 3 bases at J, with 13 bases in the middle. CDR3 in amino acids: CASSVVGGDYGYTF. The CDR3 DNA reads TGCGCCAGCAGCGTGGTGGGGGGCGACTATGGCTACACCTTC.

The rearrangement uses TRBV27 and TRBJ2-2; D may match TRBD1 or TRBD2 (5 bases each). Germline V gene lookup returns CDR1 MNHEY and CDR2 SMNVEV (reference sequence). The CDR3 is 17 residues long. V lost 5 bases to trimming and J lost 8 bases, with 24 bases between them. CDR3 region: CASSPHVRDASAGELFF. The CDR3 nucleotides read TGTGCCAGCAGTCCACACGTGAGGGACGCCAGTGCGGGGGAGCTGTTTTTT.

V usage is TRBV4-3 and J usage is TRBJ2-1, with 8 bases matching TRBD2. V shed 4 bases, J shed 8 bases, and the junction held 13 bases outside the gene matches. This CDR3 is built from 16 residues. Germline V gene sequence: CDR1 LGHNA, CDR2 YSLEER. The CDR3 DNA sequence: TGCGCCAGCAGCCGAGCTTATCCGGGGGGGCCAGATGAGCAGTTCTTC. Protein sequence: CASSRAYPGGPDEQFF.

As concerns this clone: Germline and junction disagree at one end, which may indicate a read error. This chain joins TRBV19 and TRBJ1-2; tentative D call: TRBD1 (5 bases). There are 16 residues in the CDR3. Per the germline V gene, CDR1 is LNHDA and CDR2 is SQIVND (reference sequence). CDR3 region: CAGSSLGAGSTYGYTF. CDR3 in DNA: TGTGCCGGTAGTTCCCTCGGGGCAGGGAGCACTTATGGCTACACCTTC.

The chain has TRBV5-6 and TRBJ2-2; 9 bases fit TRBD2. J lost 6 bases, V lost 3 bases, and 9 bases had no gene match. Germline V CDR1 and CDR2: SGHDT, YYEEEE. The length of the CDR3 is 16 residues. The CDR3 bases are TGTGCCAGCAGCTGGGGAGGCGGGGGGGCCGCCGGGGAGCTGTTTTTT. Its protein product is CASSWGGGGAAGELFF.

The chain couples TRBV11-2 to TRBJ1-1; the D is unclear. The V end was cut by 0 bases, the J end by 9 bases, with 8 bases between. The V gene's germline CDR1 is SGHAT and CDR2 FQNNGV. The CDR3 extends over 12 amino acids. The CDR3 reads CASSLDVTQAFF. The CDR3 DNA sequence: TGTGCCAGCAGCTTAGACGTCACCCAAGCTTTCTTT. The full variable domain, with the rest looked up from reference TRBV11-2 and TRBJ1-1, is EAGVAQSPRYKIIEKRQSVAFWCNPISGHATLYWYQQILGQGPKLLIQFQNNGVVDDSQLPKDRFSAERLKGVDSTLKIQPAKLEDSAVYLCASSLDVTQAFFGQGTRLTVV.

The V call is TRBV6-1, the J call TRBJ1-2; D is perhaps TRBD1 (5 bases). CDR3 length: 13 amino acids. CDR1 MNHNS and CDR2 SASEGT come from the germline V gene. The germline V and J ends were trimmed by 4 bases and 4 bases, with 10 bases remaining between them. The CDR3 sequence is CASSVMGGYGYTF. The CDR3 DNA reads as TGTGCCAGCAGTGTGATGGGGGGCTATGGCTACACCTTC.

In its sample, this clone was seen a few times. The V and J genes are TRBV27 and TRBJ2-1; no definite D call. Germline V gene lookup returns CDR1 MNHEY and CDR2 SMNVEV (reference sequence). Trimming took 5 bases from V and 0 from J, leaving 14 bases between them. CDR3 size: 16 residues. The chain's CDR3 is CASSARQQTSYNEQFF. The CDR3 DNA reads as TGTGCCAGCAGTGCCCGACAACAAACCTCCTACAATGAGCAGTTCTTC.

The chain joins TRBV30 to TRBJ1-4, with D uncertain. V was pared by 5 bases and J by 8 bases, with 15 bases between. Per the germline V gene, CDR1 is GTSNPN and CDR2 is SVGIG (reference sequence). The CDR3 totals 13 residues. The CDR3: CAWGDLGPEKLFF. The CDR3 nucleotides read TGTGCCTGGGGAGACCTCGGCCCCGAAAAACTGTTTTTT. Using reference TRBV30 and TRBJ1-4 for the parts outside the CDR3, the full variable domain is SQTIHQWPATLVQPVGSPLSLECTVEGTSNPNLYWYRQAAGRGLQLLFYSVGIGQISSEVPQNLSASRPQDRQFILSSKKLLLSDSGFYLCAWGDLGPEKLFFGSGTQLSVL.

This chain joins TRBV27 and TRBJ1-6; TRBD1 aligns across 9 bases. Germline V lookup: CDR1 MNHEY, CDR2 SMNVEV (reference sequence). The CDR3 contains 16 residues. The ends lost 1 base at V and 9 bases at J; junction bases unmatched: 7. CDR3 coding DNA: TGTGCCAGCAGTTTATACTACAGGGGGCCGACTTCACCCCTCCACTTT. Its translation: CASSLYYRGPTSPLHF.

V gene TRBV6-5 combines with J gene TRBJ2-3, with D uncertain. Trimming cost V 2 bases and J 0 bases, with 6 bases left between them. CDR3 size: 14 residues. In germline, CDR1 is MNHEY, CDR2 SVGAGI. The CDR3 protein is CASSYGPSTDTQYF. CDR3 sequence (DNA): TGTGCCAGCAGTTACGGGCCTAGCACAGATACGCAGTATTTT.

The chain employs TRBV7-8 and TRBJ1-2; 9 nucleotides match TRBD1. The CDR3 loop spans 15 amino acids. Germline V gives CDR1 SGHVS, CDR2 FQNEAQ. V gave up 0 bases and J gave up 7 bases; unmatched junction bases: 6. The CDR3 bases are TGTGCCAGCAGCTTAGCCCAACAGGGGGCAGGTGGCTACACCTTC. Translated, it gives CASSLAQQGAGGYTF.

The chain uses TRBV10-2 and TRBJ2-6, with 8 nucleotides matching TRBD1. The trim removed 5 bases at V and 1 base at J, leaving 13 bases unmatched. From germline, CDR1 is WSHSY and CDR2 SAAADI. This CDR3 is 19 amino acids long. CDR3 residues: CASSSDREQRGSGANVLTF. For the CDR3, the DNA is TGCGCCAGCAGTTCGGACAGGGAACAGAGGGGGTCTGGGGCCAACGTCCTGACTTTC.

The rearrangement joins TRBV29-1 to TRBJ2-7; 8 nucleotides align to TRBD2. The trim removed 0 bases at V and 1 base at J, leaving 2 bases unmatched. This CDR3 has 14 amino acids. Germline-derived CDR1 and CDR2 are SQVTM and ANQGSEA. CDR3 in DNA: TGCAGCGTTGAAGAGGCGGGGGGATCCTACGAGCAGTACTTC. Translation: CSVEEAGGSYEQYF.

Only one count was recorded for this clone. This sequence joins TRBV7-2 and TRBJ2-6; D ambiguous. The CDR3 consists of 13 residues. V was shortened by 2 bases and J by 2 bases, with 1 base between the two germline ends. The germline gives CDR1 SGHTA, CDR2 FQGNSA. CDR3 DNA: TGTGCCAGCAGCTTACCTGGGGCCAACGTCCTGACTTTC. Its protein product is CASSLPGANVLTF.

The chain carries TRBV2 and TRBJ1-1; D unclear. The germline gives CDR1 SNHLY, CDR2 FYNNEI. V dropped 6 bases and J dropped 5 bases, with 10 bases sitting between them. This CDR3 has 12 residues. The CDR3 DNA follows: TGTGCCAGCAGGGGGAGGGTAACTGAAGCTTTCTTT. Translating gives CASRGRVTEAFF.

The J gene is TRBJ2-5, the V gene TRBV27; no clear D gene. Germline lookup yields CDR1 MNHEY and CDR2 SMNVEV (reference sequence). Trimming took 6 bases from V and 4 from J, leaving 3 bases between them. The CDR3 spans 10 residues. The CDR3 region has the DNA TGTGCCAGCAGGGGAGAGACCCAGTACTTC. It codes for CASRGETQYF.

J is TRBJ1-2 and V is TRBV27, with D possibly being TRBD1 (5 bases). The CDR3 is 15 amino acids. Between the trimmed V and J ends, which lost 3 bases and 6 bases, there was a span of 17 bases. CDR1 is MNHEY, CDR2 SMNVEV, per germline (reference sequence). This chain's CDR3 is CASSLQRGLSNGYTF. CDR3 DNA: TGTGCCAGCAGTTTGCAAAGGGGTCTTAGCAATGGCTACACCTTC.